This passage covers 30 T cell receptor beta chains from one sample sequenced in a study of T cell changes during pregnancy in multiple sclerosis. The repertoire was sequenced with immunoSEQ multiplex PCR; TCRdb's copy has only in-frame clones and lacks some. The sample shows tens of thousands of clones, around 90% of them seen only once. Material: CD8+ T cells from peripheral blood mononuclear cells, obtained after pregnancy. Receptor source: a female donor in good health, enrolled as a control in a pregnancy study.

This chain links TRBV19 with TRBJ1-1, with 7 bases matching TRBD1. The J segment lost 6 bases and the V segment lost 5 bases, leaving 15 bases of the junction unmatched. From germline, CDR1 is LNHDA and CDR2 SQIVND (reference sequence). This CDR3 contains 16 residues. In DNA form, the CDR3 reads TGTGCCAGTAGTCCGTGGACAGGTCGACTTTTATCTGAAGCTTTCTTT. It translates to CASSPWTGRLLSEAFF.

This rearrangement joins TRBV4-3 to TRBJ2-3; TRBD2 aligns across 11 bases. V lost 0 bases, J lost 5 bases, and 7 bases stayed unmatched. In germline, CDR1 is LGHNA, CDR2 YSLEER. The CDR3 has 17 amino acids. The CDR3 protein is CASSQDELAGAIDTQYF. The CDR3 region has the DNA TGCGCCAGCAGCCAAGATGAACTAGCGGGGGCCATAGATACGCAGTATTTT.

The chain has TRBV7-2 and TRBJ2-7, with 9 bases lining up with TRBD1. Germline CDR1 reads SGHTA; CDR2 reads FQGNSA. The CDR3 sequence is 17 residues long. Trimming at V came to 1 base and at J to 6 bases, leaving 13 bases not matched to a gene. The CDR3 here is CASSLGTPGQGSGEQYF. The DNA for the CDR3 is TGTGCCAGCAGCTTAGGGACCCCCGGACAGGGGTCGGGCGAGCAGTACTTC. The variable domain in full, with the rest retrieved from reference TRBV7-2 and TRBJ2-7, is GAGVSQSPSNKVTEKGKDVELRCDPISGHTALYWYRQSLGQGLEFLIYFQGNSAPDKSGLPSDRFSAERTGGSVSTLTIQRTQQEDSAVYLCASSLGTPGQGSGEQYFGPGTRLTVT.

The V call is TRBV9, the J call TRBJ1-4, with 7 bases fitting TRBD1. Trimming took 4 bases from V and 3 from J; bases not matched to a gene: 6. Germline V lookup: CDR1 SGDLS, CDR2 YYNGEE. This CDR3 has 15 amino acids. The CDR3 sequence is CASSPGQAANEKLFF. The DNA of the CDR3 is TGTGCCAGCAGCCCTGGACAGGCGGCTAATGAAAAACTGTTTTTT.

The V call is TRBV19, the J call TRBJ2-7, with TRBD1 identical over 10 bases. Germline V gives CDR1 LNHDA, CDR2 SQIVND (reference sequence). The CDR3 spans 12 residues. Trimming cost V 6 bases and J 6 bases; bases outside gene matches: 2. CDR3 nucleotide sequence: TGTGCCAGTAGGGACAGGGGGATCGAGCAGTACTTC. Protein product: CASRDRGIEQYF.

V usage is TRBV7-8 and J usage is TRBJ2-1; 13 positions agree with TRBD2. Germline V gene data show CDR1 as SGHVS and CDR2 as FQNEAQ. This CDR3 region has 18 residues. V lost 7 bases to trimming and J lost 0 bases; unmatched junction nucleotides: 9. CDR3: CASTKTSGGPSSYNEQFF. The CDR3 DNA is TGTGCCAGCACCAAGACTAGCGGGGGGCCTAGCTCCTACAATGAGCAGTTCTTC.

The CDR3 here is CASSSGSGGEETQYF. In DNA, the CDR3 is TGTGCCAGCAGCTCGGGTAGCGGGGGAGAAGAGACCCAGTACTTC. The chain has TRBV7-9 and TRBJ2-5; TRBD2 matches at 9 bases. The germline CDR1 and CDR2 sequences are SEHNR and FQNEAQ (reference sequence). The length of the CDR3 is 15 residues. The V gene end was trimmed by 4 bases and the J gene end by 3 bases; junction bases not matched to a gene: 6. Filled out from reference TRBV7-9 and TRBJ2-5, the complete variable domain reads DTGVSQNPRHKITKRGQNVTFRCDPISEHNRLYWYRQTLGQGPEFLTYFQNEAQLEKSRLLSDRFSAERPKGSFSTLEIQRTEQGDSAMYLCASSSGSGGEETQYFGPGTRLLVL.

The chain has TRBV7-2 and TRBJ2-2, with 7 bases fitting TRBD2. The ends lost 3 bases at V and 4 bases at J; junction bases unmatched: 8. The V gene's germline CDR1 is SGHTA and CDR2 FQGNSA. The CDR3 has 16 residues. As DNA, the CDR3 is TGTGCCAGCAGCTTCGTACTAGCGAACCCCACCGGGGAGCTGTTTTTT. Protein: CASSFVLANPTGELFF.

This clone was recorded only once. The V call is TRBV11-2, the J call TRBJ2-1, with 7 positions matching TRBD1. This CDR3 has 14 residues. The germline CDR1 and CDR2 sequences are SGHAT and FQNNGV. J was trimmed by 9 bases and V by 1 base; bases with no gene match: 6. CDR3: CASSLAGTASEQFF. Here the CDR3 DNA reads TGTGCCAGCAGCTTAGCCGGGACAGCCTCTGAGCAGTTCTTC.

The rearrangement joins TRBV6-1 to TRBJ1-2, with 7 bases aligning to TRBD1. Germline values: CDR1 MNHNS, CDR2 SASEGT. This CDR3 region has 15 residues. The trim removed 8 bases at V and 1 base at J, leaving 10 bases unmatched. CDR3 coding DNA: TGTGCCAGCGTCCCTCGGGACAGCTATAACTATGGCTACACCTTC. This translates into CASVPRDSYNYGYTF.

V and J are TRBV5-1 and TRBJ2-3, with 7 bases fitting TRBD2. Looked up from germline, CDR1 is SGHRS and CDR2 is YFSETQ. The CDR3 contains 15 residues. Trimming removed 2 bases from V and 2 bases from J; junction bases left unmatched: 5. The CDR3: CASSLGTTTTDTQYF. CDR3 nucleotides: TGCGCCAGCAGCTTAGGGACTACAACCACAGATACGCAGTATTTT.

CDR3 DNA sequence: TGTGCCAGTAGTTTCACAGGGGAACAGCCCCAGCATTTT. Translation: CASSFTGEQPQHF. The chain has TRBV19 and TRBJ1-5, with 7 bases aligning to TRBD1. The CDR3 is 13 amino acids. The J segment lost 7 bases and the V segment lost 5 bases, leaving 5 bases of the junction unmatched. The V gene's germline CDR1 is LNHDA and CDR2 SQIVND (reference sequence).

The V gene is TRBV7-9, the J gene TRBJ2-1; unclear D gene. Between the trimmed V and J ends, which lost 2 bases and 7 bases, there was a span of 9 bases. Germline CDR1 and CDR2: SEHNR and FQNEAQ (reference sequence). The CDR3 runs 13 residues. CDR3 DNA: TGTGCCAGCAGCTTATCCCTTCTGAATGAGCAGTTCTTC. Translating gives CASSLSLLNEQFF.

The chain joins TRBV7-8 to TRBJ1-1; the D is unclear. The ends were cut back, 1 base at V and 0 bases at J, with 6 bases in the middle. Germline V gene sequence: CDR1 SGHVS, CDR2 FQNEAQ. The CDR3 loop spans 14 amino acids. CDR3 amino acids: CASSLVAVNTEAFF. As DNA, the CDR3 is TGTGCCAGCAGCTTAGTGGCGGTGAACACTGAAGCTTTCTTT.

The rearrangement links TRBV21-1 to TRBJ1-5; TRBD1, as called in the table, went unchecked against the DNA. TRBV21-1 counts as a pseudogene. This CDR3 region has 16 residues. As DNA, the CDR3 is TGTGCCAGCAGCAAAGCCCCTGCAGGGTACAATCAGCCCCAGCATTTT. It encodes CASSKAPAGYNQPQHF.

The V and J genes are TRBV7-9 and TRBJ1-3; maybe TRBD1 (6 bases). V dropped 5 bases and J dropped 4 bases, with 15 bases sitting between them. CDR3 length: 15 amino acids. Germline V gene sequence: CDR1 SEHNR, CDR2 FQNEAQ (reference sequence). The DNA for the CDR3 is TGTGCCAGCAGCCCCCTGGGCAGGGGAGGAAACACCATATATTTT. This codes for CASSPLGRGGNTIYF. Using reference TRBV7-9 and TRBJ1-3 for the parts outside the CDR3, the full variable domain is DTGVSQNPRHKITKRGQNVTFRCDPISEHNRLYWYRQTLGQGPEFLTYFQNEAQLEKSRLLSDRFSAERPKGSFSTLEIQRTEQGDSAMYLCASSPLGRGGNTIYFGEGSWLTVV.

V gene TRBV10-1 combines with J gene TRBJ2-7; 10 nucleotides match TRBD1. V shed 6 bases, J shed 3 bases, and the junction held 8 bases outside the gene matches. This CDR3 contains 15 residues. CDR1 and CDR2 (germline): WNHNN, SYGVQD (reference sequence). CDR3 sequence (DNA): TGCGCCAGCAGGGACAGGGGGTCCCCAGACTACGAGCAGTACTTC. Translation gives CASRDRGSPDYEQYF.

The chain recombines TRBV11-3 with TRBJ2-7, with 8 bases identical to TRBD1. CDR1 SGHNT and CDR2 YENEEA come from the germline V gene. This CDR3 spans 14 amino acids. J gave up 5 bases and V 6 bases, and 9 bases lay outside the gene matches. The CDR3 DNA reads TGTGCCAGCAGTTCTCGGACAGGGTCGAACGAGCAGTACTTC. Amino acid sequence: CASSSRTGSNEQYF.

By share, this clone ranks as medium-sized. The chain employs TRBV7-9 and TRBJ1-5; D is undetermined. Looked up from germline, CDR1 is SEHNR and CDR2 is FQNEAQ (reference sequence). V was trimmed by 4 bases and J by 5 bases, leaving 6 bases between them. CDR3 length equals 12 residues. The CDR3: CASSYWHQPQHF. CDR3 in DNA: TGTGCCAGCAGCTATTGGCATCAGCCCCAGCATTTT.

The CDR3 bases are TGTGCCAGTAGCTTAGCGGGGGTTAATGAGCAGTTCTTC. Translating it yields CASSLAGVNEQFF. The rearrangement links TRBV19 to TRBJ2-1, with 9 bases matching TRBD2. CDR1 is LNHDA and CDR2 is SQIVND in the germline V gene (reference sequence). The CDR3 covers 13 residues. The ends lost 6 bases at V and 7 bases at J; junction bases unmatched: 4.

This chain uses TRBV4-1 with TRBJ1-2; 8 nucleotides agree with TRBD1. CDR3 length equals 14 residues. Germline V gene data show CDR1 as MGHRA and CDR2 as YSYEKL. With V trimmed by 0 bases and J by 4 bases, 1 base remained unmatched. CDR3 loop: CASSQDRGLYGYTF. The DNA for the CDR3 is TGCGCCAGCAGCCAAGACAGGGGGCTCTATGGCTACACCTTC.

V is TRBV2 and J is TRBJ2-5; tentatively, D is TRBD1 (6 bases). The J call may be in error: the DNA end matches TRBJ2-7 better. This CDR3 contains 14 residues. The germline V gene has CDR1 SNHLY and CDR2 FYNNEI. The CDR3 protein is CASSEGTGWDEQYF. The CDR3 DNA reads as TGTGCCAGCAGTGAAGGTACAGGGTGGGACGAGCAGTACTTC.

This clone was seen many times. The chain links TRBV10-3 to TRBJ2-7; 8 bases fit TRBD2. Germline CDR1 and CDR2: ENHRY and SYGVKD. V dropped 0 bases and J dropped 2; count of bases not matched to a gene: 3. The CDR3 is 15 amino acids. CDR3 sequence reads: CAISESTSGTYEQYF. CDR3 DNA sequence: TGTGCCATCAGTGAGTCAACTAGCGGCACCTACGAGCAGTACTTC.

The chain employs TRBV19 and TRBJ1-6; D is uncertain. With 8 bases removed from V and 9 bases from J, the gap between germline ends came to 14 bases. This CDR3 has 13 amino acids. Per germline, CDR1 LNHDA and CDR2 SQIVND (reference sequence). The CDR3 here is CASRSGRGSPLHF. The CDR3 DNA reads as TGTGCCAGTCGGTCGGGGAGAGGTTCACCCCTCCACTTT.

The chain employs TRBV7-2 and TRBJ2-7, with a weak D call TRBD2 (5 bases). Trimming pared 1 base from V and 7 bases from J, leaving 17 bases between. Looked up from germline, CDR1 is SGHTA and CDR2 is FQGNSA. This CDR3 region has 15 residues. CDR3 sequence (DNA): TGTGCCAGCAGCTTAGTTGACGGACTCCTGAGGGAGCAGTACTTC. This gives the protein CASSLVDGLLREQYF.

This sequence joins TRBV25-1 and TRBJ2-2; D may be TRBD2 (7 bases). This CDR3 contains 15 residues. The germline CDR1 and CDR2 sequences are MGHDK and SYGVNS. V lost 0 bases, J lost 6 bases, and 11 bases lay in between. As DNA, the CDR3 is TGTGCCAGCAGTGAATACGGGGGGCCGGCCGGGGAGCTGTTTTTT. Its translation: CASSEYGGPAGELFF.

This clone is categorized as medium-sized (0.01 to 0.1%). The chain recombines TRBV9 with TRBJ2-7; no clear D gene. Germline V gene lookup returns CDR1 SGDLS and CDR2 YYNGEE. The CDR3 extends over 16 amino acids. Trimming removed 2 bases at V and 6 bases at J, with 21 bases between. The CDR3 protein is CASSVSPCTTYCEQYF. CDR3 nucleotide sequence: TGTGCCAGCAGCGTTAGCCCTTGCACAACTTACTGCGAGCAGTACTTC.

The V gene is TRBV27, the J gene TRBJ2-7; D gene unclear. Germline CDR1 MNHEY, CDR2 SMNVEV (reference sequence). This CDR3 has 14 amino acids. V shed 3 bases and J shed 0 bases, with 9 bases lying between them. The CDR3 reads CASSFSESSYEQYF. In DNA, the CDR3 is TGTGCCAGCAGTTTTTCCGAGAGCTCCTACGAGCAGTACTTC.

The V and J genes are TRBV27 and TRBJ2-3; D uncertain. The ends were cut back, 2 bases at V and 4 bases at J, with 7 bases in the middle. Germline CDR1 is MNHEY and CDR2 is SMNVEV (reference sequence). The CDR3 length is 13 residues. CDR3 coding DNA: TGTGCCAGCAGTTTAGATCCGGCAGATACGCAGTATTTT. This sequence encodes CASSLDPADTQYF.

The rearrangement links TRBV7-2 to TRBJ2-7; D is ambiguous. Deletions cut 7 bases from V and 2 bases from J, with 15 bases between. The CDR3 loop spans 14 amino acids. The germline gives CDR1 SGHTA, CDR2 FQGNSA. This CDR3 reads CASTISVRPYEQYF. As DNA, the CDR3 is TGTGCCAGCACCATTTCAGTTCGCCCCTACGAGCAGTACTTC.